This is a list of T cell receptor beta chains from one sample in a study of blood T cell repertoires in COVID-19. Produced via immunoSEQ multiplex PCR; TCRdb's table is partial and in-frame only. The data hold just over 350,000 clones, with roughly 84% observed a single time. The specimen was PBMCs or T cells enriched from blood (not recorded which). The receptors stem from a woman aged 25 to 39 who had recovered from COVID-19. CDR3s include the opening cysteine and the closing phenylalanine or tryptophan. The D gene is left open where the match is weak. Where a row states a size, it is once, few, many or the class of an expanded clone; other rows omit it.

cdr3_nt | cdr3_aa | clone_size | v_call | d_call | j_call | cdr3_length
TGTGCCAGCAGCCCCGGGGGTAGCGGGACCGGCTACACCTTC | CASSPGGSGTGYTF | NA | TRBV7-3 | NA | TRBJ1-2 | 14
TGCGCCAGCAGTTCTGGACAGGGATCATCAGATACGCAGTATTTT | CASSSGQGSSDTQYF | NA | TRBV10-1 | TRBD1 | TRBJ2-3 | 15
TGCGCCAGCCGTCCTGAGGCTAGCGGGAGAGGCGTCAATGAGCAGTTCTTC | CASRPEASGRGVNEQFF | NA | TRBV5-1 | TRBD2 | TRBJ2-1 | 17
TGTGCCAGCAGCGGGGACAGAGATACGCAGTATTTT | CASSGDRDTQYF | once | TRBV7-3 | TRBD1 | TRBJ2-3 | 12
TGTGCCAGCAGCCCTTTGGGGGGTGGAGGGACTGAAGCTTTCTTT | CASSPLGGGGTEAFF | NA | TRBV7-9 | NA | TRBJ1-1 | 15
TGTGCCAGCAGTGGAGCGCCGGGACAGGGGTCGAGAGAGACCCAGTACTTC | CASSGAPGQGSRETQYF | few | TRBV2 | TRBD1 | TRBJ2-5 | 17
TGTGCCAGCAGTTTATGGGAGGCAGGCTCCTCCAATCAGCCCCAGCATTTT | CASSLWEAGSSNQPQHF | once | TRBV28 | NA | TRBJ1-5 | 17
TGTGCCAGCAGCTTAGGGGGGGTGAACACTGAAGCTTTCTTT | CASSLGGVNTEAFF | NA | TRBV11-3 | NA | TRBJ1-1 | 14
TGTGCCAGCAGTGCCGGAGGAGGGGATACGCAGTATTTT | CASSAGGGDTQYF | NA | TRBV28 | NA | TRBJ2-3 | 13
TGTGCCAGCAACCGGGACATCGAACAGCCCCAGCATTTT | CASNRDIEQPQHF | NA | TRBV2 | NA | TRBJ1-5 | 13
TGTGCCAGCAGCCCTGACAGCCATCAGCCCCAGCATTTT | CASSPDSHQPQHF | few | TRBV12-3/TRBV12-4 | NA | TRBJ1-5 | 13
TGTGCCAGCAGCCAGCAGACAGGGGGCAGTTCACCCCTCCACTTT | CASSQQTGGSSPLHF | NA | TRBV14 | TRBD1 | TRBJ1-6 | 15
TGTGCCAGCAGCTTGGAACAGGACGAGCAGTACTTC | CASSLEQDEQYF | NA | TRBV7-9 | NA | TRBJ2-7 | 12
TGTGCCAGCAGTTCCTGGACTAGCGGGAAGACCGGGGAGCTGTTTTTT | CASSSWTSGKTGELFF | NA | TRBV6-5 | TRBD2 | TRBJ2-2 | 16
TGTGCCAGCAGCCTAGACCACCAAGACAGGGATCGGTACACCGGGGAGCTGTTTTTT | CASSLDHQDRDRYTGELFF | NA | TRBV11-2 | TRBD1 | TRBJ2-2 | 19
TGTGCCAGCAGCCGACAGCAAGAGACCCAGTACTTC | CASSRQQETQYF | NA | TRBV3-1/TRBV3-2 | NA | TRBJ2-5 | 12
TGCAGTGCTAGTAGGGGGCCAATGATCACTGAAGCTTTCTTT | CSASRGPMITEAFF | once | TRBV20-1 | TRBD1 | TRBJ1-1 | 14
TGCAGCGTCTTAGTGGATGAAAAACTGTTTTTT | CSVLVDEKLFF | few | TRBV29-1 | NA | TRBJ1-4 | 11
TGCAGTGCTAGTTTGGCCACCAACACTGAAGCTTTCTTT | CSASLATNTEAFF | once | TRBV20-1 | NA | TRBJ1-1 | 13
TGTGCCAGCAGGACTAGCGGGGGGACCCATGAGCAGTTCTTC | CASRTSGGTHEQFF | NA | TRBV7-9 | TRBD2 | TRBJ2-1 | 14
TGTGCCAGCAGCTTACAATACGAGCAGTACTTC | CASSLQYEQYF | NA | TRBV7-8 | NA | TRBJ2-7 | 11
TGTGCCAGCAGTGAAGCGGGAGGGCTCACCGGGGAGCTGTTTTTT | CASSEAGGLTGELFF | once | TRBV2 | TRBD2 | TRBJ2-2 | 15
TGTGCCAGCAGCTTAGTTCGGAGGGCTGCTGAAGCTTTCTTT | CASSLVRRAAEAFF | NA | TRBV11-2 | NA | TRBJ1-1 | 14
TGTGCCAGCTCACCACAGAGACAATTTGAAAAACTGTTTTTT | CASSPQRQFEKLFF | NA | TRBV18 | NA | TRBJ1-4 | 14
TGTGCCAGCAGTCGGGCGACTAGCGGCTACGAGCAGTACTTC | CASSRATSGYEQYF | NA | TRBV27 | TRBD2 | TRBJ2-7 | 14